This T cell receptor (beta chain) is drawn from a study of shared clonotypes between healthy human individuals (dated by TCRdb to 2020 to 2022). Broadly, across the study: The cohort comprised a couple of women and three men aged 18 to 49 years. Per donor, three plates each were used for CD4 naive and CD4 memory, two for CD8 naive, and one for CD8 memory. To estimate repertoire size and how much clonotypes are shared between individuals, the study performed deep sequencing of blood TCR repertoires from a few healthy adults. To increase sequencing depth and limit assay-specific biases, different laboratories used diverse techniques to prepare libraries and sequence TCR repertoires. Between about 0.85 and 9.5 billion PBMCs per donor were obtained by leukapheresis. Findings and caveats that apply to the study as a whole: Sampling was restricted to blood, and TCR repertoires in tissues likely differ from the TCR repertoires found in blood. Based on pairwise subsampling, the degree of clonotype sharing among donors was expected to be affected by sequencing depth. Sharing across several donors was observed for approximately 5% of naive CD4, less than 4% of naive CD8, 2% to 2.5% of memory CD4, and about 0.38% of memory CD8 clonotypes. Naive subsets generally had larger estimated clonotype richness than memory subsets. Even with the large sequencing depth, rarefaction of the sorted-subset datasets indicated that sequencing was incomplete. Compared with non-shared clonotypes, the clonotypes found in all four sorted-subset donors had higher generation probabilities. The small number of donors limited the genetic and exposure-history diversity represented.

The CDR3 spans 15 residues, from the cysteine through the phenylalanine. This entry keeps only the CDR3 DNA: 45 bases, framed from base 1. CDR1 MGHRA and CDR2 YSYEKL are derived from the germline V gene. Unmatched junction bases come to 2, with V trimmed by 0 bases and J by 4 bases. Note on this clone: Its specific antigen is unknown. The record has no base qualities; no much larger clone is one base away.

The donors were healthy, HIV-negative adults who had no recently reported acute infections or vaccinations. Every donor was a Caucasian adult residing in Nashville, Tennessee, USA. Magnetic negative selection was used to enrich CD4+ T cells, after which naive cells were positively selected on CD45RA and the negative fraction became the memory subset. After blood collection by leukapheresis, PBMCs were isolated using Ficoll-Histopaque density gradient centrifugation and then cryopreserved in the vapor phase of liquid nitrogen. Analytical flow cytometry was used to check the purity and quantity of every magnetically sorted T cell population. Genomic DNA was isolated from each sorted fraction and quantified by UV absorbance on a Nanodrop 2000c. TCR CDR3 regions were amplified from genomic DNA by multiplex PCR using the deep immunoSEQ assay. Genomic DNA extracted from each cell subset was distributed evenly over all wells of several immunoSEQ 96-well plates, and each plate served as one replicate. For sorted subsets, approximately 200 ng of genomic DNA, equivalent to 30,000 or so T cell genomes, went into each replicate PCR. Purified libraries were quantified with a Qubit 3.0 fluorometer, sized on a Bioanalyzer 2100, and re-quantified with the KAPA Library Quantification kit. Every immunoSEQ 96-well plate was sequenced on a dedicated single-read 150-cycle Illumina NextSeq 550 flow cell. In the source study's methods: Because only junctional sequences without quality scores were contained in the immunoSEQ output, filtering matching that applied to full-length reads could not be performed. Sequences were annotated with PyIR, a Python wrapper for IgBLAST v1.9, and V/J genes and CDR3 were assigned using IMGT germline references. Reads were removed for weak V/J assignments (E-value above 1e-6), missing CDR3, stop codons, out-of-frame junctions, or ambiguous translated residues. V3J clonotypes were defined by identical inferred V gene, J gene, and CDR3 amino acid sequence. Percentage overlap between repertoires was calculated by dividing the number of shared unique clonotypes by the size of the smaller repertoire. Repertoire richness was assessed with RTK rarefaction, the Chao1 estimator, and Recon v2.1 estimates of unobserved clonotypes. For all TCRbeta clonotypes obtained by the gDNA method from a handful of donors, generation probabilities were computed with OLGA. Held by TCRdb, this immuneACCESS table contains in-frame sequences only and omits some clones. Under half of the omission traces to an unresolved V gene where checked; the cause of the rest is unknown. V and J calls and clone size are as listed in that table; D and trimming were resolved from the DNA. The sample profile shows approximately 2,000,000 clones; 85% to 95% of them were found once. Of the sample, approximately 0.41% falls within the top ten clones.

The sequence joins TRBV4-1 to TRBJ2-5, with TRBD2 matching 10 junction bases. This receptor was identified in a man aged 18 to 30 in good health. Some clones in this sample may be carry-over from other donors' samples. The sequenced sample consisted of naive CD4+ T cells from PBMCs. Per the publication, the cell subset or site label means: CD45RA+ positively selected. The DNA is as follows: TGCGCCAGCAGCCAAGATTTAGCGGGAGGAGAGACCCAGTACTTC. Its protein product is CASSQDLAGGETQYF.